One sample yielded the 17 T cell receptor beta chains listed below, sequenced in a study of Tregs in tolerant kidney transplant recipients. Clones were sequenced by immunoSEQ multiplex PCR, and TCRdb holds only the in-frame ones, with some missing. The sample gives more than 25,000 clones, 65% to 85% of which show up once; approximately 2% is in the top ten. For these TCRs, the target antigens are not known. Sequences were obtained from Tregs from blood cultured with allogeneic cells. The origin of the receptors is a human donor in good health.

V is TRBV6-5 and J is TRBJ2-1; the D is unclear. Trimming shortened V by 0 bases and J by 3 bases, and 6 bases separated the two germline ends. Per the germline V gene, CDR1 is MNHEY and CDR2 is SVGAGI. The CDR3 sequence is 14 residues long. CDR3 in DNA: TGTGCCAGCAGTTACTCGGCAGTCTACAATGAGCAGTTCTTC. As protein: CASSYSAVYNEQFF.

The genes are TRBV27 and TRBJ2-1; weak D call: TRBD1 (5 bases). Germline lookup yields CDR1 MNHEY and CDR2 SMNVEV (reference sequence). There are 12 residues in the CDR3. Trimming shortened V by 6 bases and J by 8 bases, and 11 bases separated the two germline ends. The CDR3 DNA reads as TGTGCCAGCAGGAAGGGCAGGGATGAGCAGTTCTTC. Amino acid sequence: CASRKGRDEQFF.

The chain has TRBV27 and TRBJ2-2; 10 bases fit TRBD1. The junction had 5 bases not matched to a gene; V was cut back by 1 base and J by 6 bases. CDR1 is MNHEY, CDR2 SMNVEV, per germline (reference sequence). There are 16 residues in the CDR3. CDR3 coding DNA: TGTGCCAGCAGTTTATTTGGACAGGGGGGGGCCGGGGAGCTGTTTTTT. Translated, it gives CASSLFGQGGAGELFF.

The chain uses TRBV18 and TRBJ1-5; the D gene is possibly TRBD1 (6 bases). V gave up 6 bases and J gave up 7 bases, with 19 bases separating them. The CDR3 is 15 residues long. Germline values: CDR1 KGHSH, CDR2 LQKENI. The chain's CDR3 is CASSGGGGGTQPQHF. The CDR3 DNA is TGTGCCAGCTCCGGAGGCGGTGGGGGCACACAGCCCCAGCATTTT.

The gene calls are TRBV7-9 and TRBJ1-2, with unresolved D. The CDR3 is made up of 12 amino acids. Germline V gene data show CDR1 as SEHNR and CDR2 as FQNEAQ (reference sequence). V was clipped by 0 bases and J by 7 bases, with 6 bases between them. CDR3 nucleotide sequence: TGTGCCAGCAGCTTAGCCGCGGGTGGCTACACCTTC. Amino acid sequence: CASSLAAGGYTF.

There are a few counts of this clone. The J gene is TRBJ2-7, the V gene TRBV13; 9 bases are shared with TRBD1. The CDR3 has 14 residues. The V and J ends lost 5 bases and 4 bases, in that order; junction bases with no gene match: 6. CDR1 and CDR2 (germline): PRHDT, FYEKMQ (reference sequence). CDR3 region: CASSTGQGLYEQYF. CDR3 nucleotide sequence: TGTGCCAGCAGCACTGGACAGGGGCTGTACGAGCAGTACTTC.

The CDR3 is CASSVDKTSGRQEQFF. DNA for the CDR3: TGTGCCAGCAGCGTAGATAAGACTAGCGGGAGGCAGGAGCAGTTCTTC. The chain is built from TRBV9 and TRBJ2-1; 13 nucleotides agree with TRBD2. Trimming took 0 bases from V and 10 from J; bases not matched to a gene: 7. The CDR3 sequence is 16 residues long. Germline CDR1 is SGDLS and CDR2 is YYNGEE.

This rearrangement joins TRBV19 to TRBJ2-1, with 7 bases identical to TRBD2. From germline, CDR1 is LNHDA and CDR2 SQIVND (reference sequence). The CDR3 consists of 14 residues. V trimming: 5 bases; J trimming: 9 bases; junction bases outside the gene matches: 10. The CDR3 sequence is CASSGWGGVGEQFF. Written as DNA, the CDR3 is TGTGCCAGTAGTGGATGGGGAGGGGTAGGTGAGCAGTTCTTC.

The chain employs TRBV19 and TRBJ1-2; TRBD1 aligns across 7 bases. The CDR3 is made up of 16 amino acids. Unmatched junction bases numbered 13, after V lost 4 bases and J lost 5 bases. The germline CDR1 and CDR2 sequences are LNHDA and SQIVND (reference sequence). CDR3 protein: CASSRAGDRVIYGYTF. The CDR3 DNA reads TGTGCCAGTAGTAGAGCCGGAGACAGGGTAATATATGGCTACACCTTC.

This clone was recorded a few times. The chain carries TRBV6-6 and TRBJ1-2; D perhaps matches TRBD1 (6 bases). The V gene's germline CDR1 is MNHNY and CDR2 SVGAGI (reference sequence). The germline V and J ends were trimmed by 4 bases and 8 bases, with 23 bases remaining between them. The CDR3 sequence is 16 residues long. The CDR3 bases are TGTGCCAGCAGTTCCACCGCGCCTAGGACAGTTAAAGGCTACACCTTC. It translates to CASSSTAPRTVKGYTF.

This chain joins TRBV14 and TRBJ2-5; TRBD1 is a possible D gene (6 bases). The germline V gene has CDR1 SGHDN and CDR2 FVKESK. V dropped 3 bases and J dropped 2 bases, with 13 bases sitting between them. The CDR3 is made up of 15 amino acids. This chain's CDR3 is CASSQSRGFQETQYF. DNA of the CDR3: TGTGCCAGCAGCCAGAGTAGGGGGTTTCAAGAGACCCAGTACTTC.

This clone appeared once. In nucleotides, the CDR3 is TGTGCCAGTAGTAACGAGTACAGGGAGACCCAGTACTTC. It specifies CASSNEYRETQYF. The chain has TRBV19 and TRBJ2-5; tentatively, D is TRBD1 (5 bases). Germline CDR1 and CDR2: LNHDA and SQIVND (reference sequence). The CDR3 length is 13 residues. Trimming removed 4 bases from V and 5 bases from J, with 11 bases in between. Complete variable domain (other parts from reference TRBV19 and TRBJ2-5): DGGITQSPKYLFRKEGQNVTLSCEQNLNHDAMYWYRQDPGQGLRLIYYSQIVNDFQKGDIAEGYSVSREKKESFPLTVTSAQKNPTAFYLCASSNEYRETQYFGPGTRLLVL.

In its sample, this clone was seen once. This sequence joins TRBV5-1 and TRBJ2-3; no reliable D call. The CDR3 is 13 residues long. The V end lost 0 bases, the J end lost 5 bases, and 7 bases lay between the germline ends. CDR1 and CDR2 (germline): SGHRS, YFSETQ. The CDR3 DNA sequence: TGCGCCAGCAGCTTGGACGGCAGAGATACGCAGTATTTT. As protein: CASSLDGRDTQYF.

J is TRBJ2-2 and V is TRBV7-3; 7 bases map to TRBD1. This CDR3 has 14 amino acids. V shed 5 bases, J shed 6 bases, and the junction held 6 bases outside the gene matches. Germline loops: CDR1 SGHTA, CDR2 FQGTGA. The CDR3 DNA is TGTGCCAGCAGCCACAGACAGGGAGCCGGGGAGCTGTTTTTT. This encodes CASSHRQGAGELFF. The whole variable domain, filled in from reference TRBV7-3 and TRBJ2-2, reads GAGVSQTPSNKVTEKGKYVELRCDPISGHTALYWYRQSLGQGPEFLIYFQGTGAADDSGLPNDRFFAVRPEGSVSTLKIQRTERGDSAVYLCASSHRQGAGELFFGEGSRLTVL.

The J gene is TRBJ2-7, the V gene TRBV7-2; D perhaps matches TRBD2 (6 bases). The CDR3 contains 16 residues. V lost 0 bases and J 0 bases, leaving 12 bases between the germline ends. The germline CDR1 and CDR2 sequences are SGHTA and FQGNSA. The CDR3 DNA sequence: TGTGCCAGCAGCTTAGCCCCGGGAGCCCTCTCCTACGAGCAGTACTTC. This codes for CASSLAPGALSYEQYF.

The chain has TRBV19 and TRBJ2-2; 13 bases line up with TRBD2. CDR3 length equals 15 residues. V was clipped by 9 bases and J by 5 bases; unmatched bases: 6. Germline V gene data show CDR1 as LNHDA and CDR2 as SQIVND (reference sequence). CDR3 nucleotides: TGTGCCAGCGGACTAGCGGGAGTGAATACCGGGGAGCTGTTTTTT. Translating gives CASGLAGVNTGELFF. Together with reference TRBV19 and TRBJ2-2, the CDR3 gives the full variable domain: DGGITQSPKYLFRKEGQNVTLSCEQNLNHDAMYWYRQDPGQGLRLIYYSQIVNDFQKGDIAEGYSVSREKKESFPLTVTSAQKNPTAFYLCASGLAGVNTGELFFGEGSRLTVL.

The CDR3 spells CATSRGRGIDYEQYF. The DNA for the CDR3 is TGTGCCACCAGCAGAGGTAGGGGAATAGACTACGAGCAGTACTTC. The chain uses TRBV15 and TRBJ2-7; D may be TRBD1 (5 bases). Per the germline V gene, CDR1 is LNHNV and CDR2 is YYDKDF (reference sequence). The CDR3 length is 15 residues. Trimming shortened V by 1 base and J by 3 bases, and 13 bases separated the two germline ends. Using reference TRBV15 and TRBJ2-7 for the parts outside the CDR3, the full variable domain is DAMVIQNPRYQVTQFGKPVTLSCSQTLNHNVMYWYQQKSSQAPKLLFHYYDKDFNNEADTPDNFQSRRPNTSFCFLDIRSPGLGDTAMYLCATSRGRGIDYEQYFGPGTRLTVT.